Each of the 18 T cell receptor beta chains below was sequenced from the same sample in a study of blood T cells in healthy people across ages. It was with a sample-barcoded 5' primer and a J-beta primer mix that a second PCR of roughly 7 to 12 cycles was run. TCRdb passed the 5' RACE reads through MiXCR, listing each CDR3 protein once. The data contain almost 800,000 distinct CDR3 sequences, roughly 60% of them singletons. Specimen: blood. Receptors originate from a man aged 25-40 years in good health.

This chain links TRBV12-3 or TRBV12-4 with TRBJ1-4; 12 bases agree with TRBD1. The V gene end was trimmed by 5 bases and the J gene end by 8 bases; junction bases not matched to a gene: 9. The CDR3 has 16 amino acids. The CDR3 sequence: CASSSGTGGFREKLFF. CDR3 nucleotide sequence: TGTGCCAGCAGTAGCGGGACAGGGGGCTTTCGAGAAAAACTGTTTTTT.

A remark on this clonotype: An end of the junction differs from the germline gene, which may be a read error. This chain uses TRBV27 with TRBJ1-1; 9 bases are shared with TRBD1. The germline V gene has CDR1 MNHEY and CDR2 SMNVEV (reference sequence). The CDR3 sequence is 18 residues long. DNA for the CDR3: TGTGTCAGCAGTACTAATTCTCACAGGGGGCGCGGGGGCACTGAAGCTTTCTTT. The encoded protein is CVSSTNSHRGRGGTEAFF.

The rearrangement uses TRBV7-2 and TRBJ2-4; possibly TRBD1 for D (7 bases). The germline V gene encodes CDR1 SGHTA and CDR2 FQGNSA. Trimming pared 1 base from V and 7 bases from J, leaving 11 bases between. CDR3 length: 14 residues. This chain's CDR3 is CASSLVRGANIQYF. CDR3 nucleotides: TGTGCCAGCAGCTTAGTCAGGGGGGCTAACATTCAGTACTTC.

The chain employs TRBV11-3 and TRBJ2-2; either TRBD1 or TRBD2 may supply D (5 bases each). The ends were cut back, 8 bases at V and 6 bases at J, with 22 bases in the middle. The germline V gene encodes CDR1 SGHNT and CDR2 YENEEA. The CDR3 runs 16 residues. CDR3: CASGNAGAFIPGELFF. CDR3 coding DNA: TGTGCCAGCGGAAACGCCGGGGCCTTTATCCCCGGGGAGCTGTTTTTT. Looking up the rest from reference TRBV11-3 and TRBJ2-2 gives the full variable domain: EAGVVQSPRYKIIEKKQPVAFWCNPISGHNTLYWYLQNLGQGPELLIRYENEEAVDDSQLPKDRFSAERLKGVDSTLKIQPAELGDSAVYLCASGNAGAFIPGELFFGEGSRLTVL.

The chain joins TRBV28 to TRBJ2-7; 7 nucleotides match TRBD1. CDR1 and CDR2 (germline): MDHEN, SYDVKM. The CDR3 extends over 17 amino acids. V lost 5 bases to trimming and J lost 3 bases; unmatched junction nucleotides: 16. CDR3 DNA sequence: TGTGCCAGCAGTCGACAGGGTCCGAGGAGTCGGAACTACGAGCAGTACTTC. Residues: CASSRQGPRSRNYEQYF.

The sample holds one count of this clonotype. The chain carries TRBV6-5 and TRBJ1-1; 8 positions match TRBD1. Trimming took 5 bases from V and 1 from J; bases not matched to a gene: 6. CDR3 length: 15 residues. CDR1 is MNHEY, CDR2 SVGAGI, per germline. DNA for the CDR3: TGTGCCAGCAGTCTGGGACAGGCCAAGAACACTGAAGCTTTCTTT. Protein product: CASSLGQAKNTEAFF.

The J gene is TRBJ2-5, the V gene TRBV9; possibly TRBD1 for D (6 bases). V gave up 0 bases and J gave up 2 bases, with 14 bases separating them. This CDR3 contains 16 residues. CDR1 is SGDLS, CDR2 YYNGEE, per germline. CDR3 sequence (DNA): TGTGCCAGCAGCGTAGGCCCAGGGACAACTCAAGAGACCCAGTACTTC. Its protein is CASSVGPGTTQETQYF.

V and J are TRBV28 and TRBJ2-5; 8 positions match TRBD1. Germline CDR1 MDHEN, CDR2 SYDVKM. Germline trimming cut 2 bases from V and 11 bases from J; bases unmatched to any gene: 13. This CDR3 contains 15 residues. The CDR3 sequence: CASSLGGQGPKEQYF. CDR3 coding DNA: TGTGCCAGCAGTTTAGGAGGACAGGGACCAAAGGAGCAGTACTTC.

V is TRBV28 and J is TRBJ2-7; D is possibly TRBD1 or TRBD2 (5 bases each). CDR1 and CDR2 (germline): MDHEN, SYDVKM. V lost 3 bases and J 2 bases, leaving 11 bases between the germline ends. The CDR3 contains 14 residues. The chain's CDR3 is CASSLRGRTYEQYF. The CDR3 bases are TGTGCCAGCAGTTTGAGGGGCAGGACCTACGAGCAGTACTTC.

The chain uses TRBV20-1 and TRBJ2-5, with 10 bases that match TRBD2. In germline, CDR1 is DFQATT, CDR2 SNEGSKA (reference sequence). V was pared by 7 bases and J by 3 bases, with 11 bases of the junction left unmatched. The CDR3 is 15 amino acids. The CDR3 here is CSVDMLAGEKETQYF. CDR3 in DNA: TGCAGTGTCGATATGCTAGCGGGAGAAAAAGAGACCCAGTACTTC.

The chain is built from TRBV20-1 and TRBJ2-1; weak D call: TRBD2 (6 bases). The germline CDR1 and CDR2 sequences are DFQATT and SNEGSKA (reference sequence). The CDR3 runs to 15 residues. Deletions cut 0 bases from V and 0 bases from J, with 9 bases between. This CDR3 reads CSARDGSPSYNEQFF. The CDR3 DNA reads as TGCAGTGCTAGAGACGGGAGCCCCTCCTACAATGAGCAGTTCTTC.

Regarding this clonotype: The germline gene is not matched at one end of the junction; a read error may be the cause. This sequence joins TRBV10-1 and TRBJ1-2, with D possibly being TRBD1 (5 bases). Germline values: CDR1 WNHNN, CDR2 SYGVQD (reference sequence). This CDR3 comprises 15 residues. The DNA of the CDR3 is TGCGCCAACAGTGAGGAATTTGGGACCGGGAGTGGCTACACCTTC. Its translation is CANSEEFGTGSGYTF.

In this sample, this clonotype turned up a few times. The chain employs TRBV28 and TRBJ2-7; 8 bases line up with TRBD1. The CDR3 totals 16 residues. CDR1 and CDR2 (germline): MDHEN, SYDVKM. With 4 bases clipped from V and 5 bases from J, the junction kept 13 bases outside the gene matches. The CDR3 DNA reads TGTGCCAGCAGTTATTCCTTAGGACAGGGTCTCAACGAGCAGTACTTC. As protein: CASSYSLGQGLNEQYF.

This sequence joins TRBV12-3 or TRBV12-4 and TRBJ1-2; D is unresolved. The germline V and J ends were trimmed by 3 bases and 7 bases, with 12 bases remaining between them. CDR3 length: 13 amino acids. CDR3 DNA sequence: TGTGCCAGCAGTTTCGACATCCCGGCTGGCTACACCTTC. Translated: CASSFDIPAGYTF.

The chain employs TRBV20-1 and TRBJ2-4, with D tentatively TRBD1 or TRBD2 (5 bases each). The V end lost 7 bases, the J end lost 7 bases, and 11 bases lay between the germline ends. The CDR3 totals 11 residues. Germline V CDR1 and CDR2: DFQATT, SNEGSKA (reference sequence). The CDR3 sequence: CSGARENIQYF. CDR3 bases: TGCAGTGGAGCCAGGGAGAACATTCAGTACTTC.

The genes are TRBV29-1 and TRBJ2-1; 7 bases map to TRBD2. CDR3 length: 18 residues. The trim removed 3 bases at V and 1 base at J, leaving 15 bases unmatched. The germline gives CDR1 SQVTM, CDR2 ANQGSEA. The CDR3: CSVDKRGLAGVSYNEQFF. CDR3 sequence (DNA): TGCAGCGTTGACAAACGGGGGTTGGCGGGAGTGTCCTACAATGAGCAGTTCTTC.

A few counts support this clonotype. CDR3 coding DNA: TGTGCCAGCAGCTTTGAGACTAGCGGGGGTACGCAGTATTTT. As protein: CASSFETSGGTQYF. The rearrangement links TRBV7-6 to TRBJ2-3; 12 bases map to TRBD2. V gave up 3 bases and J gave up 8 bases; unmatched junction bases: 3. CDR1 is SGHVS, CDR2 FNYEAQ, per germline. The CDR3 is 14 residues long.

J is TRBJ2-1 and V is TRBV20-1, with TRBD1 identical over 9 bases. Germline CDR1 DFQATT, CDR2 SNEGSKA (reference sequence). The junction had 11 bases not matched to a gene; V was cut back by 1 base and J by 1 base. CDR3 length equals 18 residues. The chain's CDR3 is CSARAVGTGPKSYNEQFF. The CDR3 DNA is TGCAGTGCTAGAGCTGTGGGGACAGGGCCCAAATCCTACAATGAGCAGTTCTTC.